The next 21 T cell receptor beta chains were all read from a single sample in a study of blood T cell repertoires in COVID-19. The table came from immunoSEQ multiplex PCR; TCRdb's copy has only in-frame clones and leaves some out. The table records 250,000 to 400,000 clones, 88% of them present only once. What was sequenced was peripheral blood. The source is a woman in her 30s with COVID-19, enrolled during active disease.

This clone appeared a few times. The rearrangement links TRBV7-2 to TRBJ1-1, with TRBD1 as a possible D gene (6 bases). Germline values: CDR1 SGHTA, CDR2 FQGNSA. The CDR3 totals 13 residues. Trimming removed 3 bases at V and 11 bases at J, with 16 bases between. DNA for the CDR3: TGTGCCAGCAGCTTGGAACGAACAGGGAGCGCTTTCTTT. Its protein is CASSLERTGSAFF.

This clone appeared a single time. The V and J genes are TRBV4-1 and TRBJ1-6; possibly TRBD1 for D (5 bases). V was shortened by 5 bases and J by 7 bases, with 6 bases between the two germline ends. The CDR3 is 12 amino acids. Germline assignment: CDR1 MGHRA and CDR2 YSYEKL. Here the CDR3 reads CASSTGNSPLHF. CDR3 coding DNA: TGCGCCAGCAGCACAGGCAATTCACCCCTCCACTTT.

This chain joins TRBV5-1 and TRBJ1-1; D is unclear. Germline lookup yields CDR1 SGHRS and CDR2 YFSETQ. The V and J ends lost 4 bases and 0 bases respectively, with 13 bases between them. This CDR3 is 15 amino acids long. In nucleotides, the CDR3 is TGCGCCAGCAGCGAGGGAGACATTCTGAACACTGAAGCTTTCTTT. Protein: CASSEGDILNTEAFF.

This chain connects TRBV19 to TRBJ1-1; D unresolved. Germline V gene lookup returns CDR1 LNHDA and CDR2 SQIVND (reference sequence). Trimming left V 5 bases short and J 2 bases short, with 12 bases between. This CDR3 has 14 residues. As DNA, the CDR3 is TGTGCCAGTAGTGTGAGAGCCCCTAACACTGAAGCTTTCTTT. It translates to CASSVRAPNTEAFF.

The chain couples TRBV6-4 to TRBJ1-2; a weak D match, TRBD1 (6 bases). Germline V lookup: CDR1 MRHNA, CDR2 SNTAGT. V was trimmed by 6 bases and J by 8 bases, leaving 10 bases between them. The CDR3 has 11 residues. The CDR3 here is CASRGANGYTF. The CDR3 DNA reads TGTGCCAGCAGGGGGGCTAACGGCTACACCTTC.

The rearrangement links TRBV5-6 to TRBJ1-2; D not certain. V lost 2 bases and J lost 0, with 8 bases in between. CDR3 length equals 14 residues. In germline, CDR1 is SGHDT, CDR2 YYEEEE. Written as DNA, the CDR3 is TGTGCCAGCAGCTTTGTGTCGGCTAACTATGGCTACACCTTC. Translating gives CASSFVSANYGYTF. The entire variable domain, with the rest obtained from reference TRBV5-6 and TRBJ1-2, is as follows: DAGVTQSPTHLIKTRGQQVTLRCSPKSGHDTVSWYQQALGQGPQFIFQYYEEEERQRGNFPDRFSGHQFPNYSSELNVNALLLGDSALYLCASSFVSANYGYTFGSGTRLTVV.

The rearrangement joins TRBV28 to TRBJ1-2; D gene uncertain. The V end lost 4 bases, the J end lost 6 bases, and 9 bases lay between the germline ends. CDR1 is MDHEN and CDR2 is SYDVKM in the germline V gene. The CDR3 has 12 amino acids. The CDR3 region is CASSSGRDGYTF. CDR3 nucleotide sequence: TGTGCCAGCAGTTCGGGTCGAGATGGCTACACCTTC.

This chain links TRBV6-5 with TRBJ2-7, with 7 bases identical to TRBD1. The ends lost 10 bases at V and 2 bases at J; junction bases unmatched: 11. The CDR3 totals 14 residues. CDR1 and CDR2 (germline): MNHEY, SVGAGI. Here the CDR3 DNA reads TGTGCCACCCACCGGGACAGACCCCCCTACGAGCAGTACTTC. Residues: CATHRDRPPYEQYF.

This clone was observed a single time. The gene calls are TRBV6-5 and TRBJ1-1; D is possibly TRBD1 (5 bases). The germline V and J ends were trimmed by 7 bases and 0 bases, with 15 bases remaining between them. The CDR3 consists of 15 residues. Germline CDR1 MNHEY, CDR2 SVGAGI. CDR3 loop: CASNLQGSMNTEAFF. CDR3 nucleotide sequence: TGTGCCAGCAACTTGCAGGGAAGCATGAACACTGAAGCTTTCTTT.

The chain recombines TRBV28 with TRBJ1-3, with TRBD1 as a possible D gene (6 bases). Trimming left V 6 bases short and J 3 bases short, with 15 bases between. This CDR3 has 15 residues. From germline, CDR1 is MDHEN and CDR2 SYDVKM. The CDR3 protein is CASSRGQTIGNTIYF. The DNA for the CDR3 is TGTGCCAGCAGCCGCGGACAGACTATTGGAAACACCATATATTTT.

The table lists this clone with a few counts. The rearrangement uses TRBV2 and TRBJ2-2; possibly TRBD1 for D (6 bases). Per germline, CDR1 SNHLY and CDR2 FYNNEI. The CDR3 extends over 13 amino acids. With 5 bases removed from V and 6 bases from J, the gap between germline ends came to 10 bases. CDR3 region: CASSYGQPGELFF. The CDR3 DNA reads as TGTGCCAGCAGTTACGGACAGCCCGGGGAGCTGTTTTTT.

The chain is built from TRBV19 and TRBJ1-2; 8 bases are shared with TRBD1. Germline V lookup: CDR1 LNHDA, CDR2 SQIVND (reference sequence). V dropped 7 bases and J dropped 4; count of bases not matched to a gene: 5. There are 13 residues in the CDR3. CDR3 region: CASNTGTGYGYTF. The CDR3 coding sequence is TGTGCCAGTAATACCGGGACAGGCTATGGCTACACCTTC.

V and J are TRBV5-4 and TRBJ1-2; D remains ambiguous. Germline CDR1 SGHNT, CDR2 YYREEE (reference sequence). Deletions cut 0 bases from V and 1 base from J, with 4 bases between. This CDR3 is built from 13 residues. The CDR3 DNA is TGTGCCAGCAGCTTGGCTCTTAACTATGGCTACACCTTC. As protein: CASSLALNYGYTF.

The CDR3 here is CASSPPTGPVYGYTF. Here the CDR3 DNA reads TGTGCCAGCAGTCCCCCGACAGGGCCCGTCTATGGCTACACCTTC. The chain couples TRBV28 to TRBJ1-2, with 7 bases fitting TRBD1. Germline V gives CDR1 MDHEN, CDR2 SYDVKM. Trimming took 5 bases from V and 4 from J; bases not matched to a gene: 10. The CDR3 extends over 15 amino acids.

The chain employs TRBV9 and TRBJ2-3, with TRBD2 identical over 13 bases. V lost 1 base to trimming and J lost 5 bases; unmatched junction nucleotides: 16. The CDR3 has 20 residues. Germline V gene sequence: CDR1 SGDLS, CDR2 YYNGEE. CDR3 sequence: CASSVLPPSELAGGKDTQYF. CDR3 bases: TGTGCCAGCAGCGTACTACCCCCTTCCGAACTAGCGGGGGGGAAAGATACGCAGTATTTT. Variable domain in full (rest from reference TRBV9 and TRBJ2-3): DSGVTQTPKHLITATGQRVTLRCSPRSGDLSVYWYQQSLDQGLQFLIQYYNGEERAKGNILERFSAQQFPDLHSELNLSSLELGDSALYFCASSVLPPSELAGGKDTQYFGPGTRLTVL.

J is TRBJ1-4 and V is TRBV21-1. TRBV21-1 corresponds to a pseudogene. The CDR3 length is 12 residues. CDR3 sequence: CASFISYEKLFF. The CDR3 nucleotides are TGTGCCAGTTTTATCTCCTATGAAAAACTGTTTTTT.

This rearrangement joins TRBV5-4 to TRBJ2-7; 8 bases match TRBD2. Germline V gene data show CDR1 as SGHNT and CDR2 as YYREEE (reference sequence). This CDR3 contains 14 residues. V lost 4 bases to trimming and J lost 5 bases; unmatched junction nucleotides: 8. The CDR3 here is CASSPGRGGHEQYF. DNA of the CDR3: TGTGCCAGCAGCCCAGGCCGGGGGGGGCACGAGCAGTACTTC.

J is TRBJ1-6 and V is TRBV2, with 7 bases identical to TRBD1. J gave up 8 bases and V 6 bases, and 10 bases lay outside the gene matches. Per the germline V gene, CDR1 is SNHLY and CDR2 is FYNNEI. The CDR3 spans 15 residues. The CDR3 DNA is TGTGCCAGCAGCGCAGGGACAGTACAGCATTCACCCCTCCACTTT. Translating it yields CASSAGTVQHSPLHF. The whole variable domain, remainder taken from reference TRBV2 and TRBJ1-6, is EPEVTQTPSHQVTQMGQEVILRCVPISNHLYFYWYRQILGQKVEFLVSFYNNEISEKSEIFDDQFSVERPDGSNFTLKIRSTKLEDSAMYFCASSAGTVQHSPLHFGNGTRLTVT.

Concerning this clone itself: The junction differs from germline at one of its ends, possibly a read error. The V call is TRBV2, the J call TRBJ1-2; D may be TRBD1 (5 bases). This CDR3 is 16 amino acids long. In germline, CDR1 is SNHLY, CDR2 FYNNEI. The CDR3 DNA follows: TGTGCCAGCAGAGAAGGCTCGGACATCTTGGCGGGAGGCTACACCTTC. It translates to CASREGSDILAGGYTF.

This chain connects TRBV6-5 to TRBJ1-2; D gene uncertain. CDR1 and CDR2 (germline): MNHEY, SVGAGI. The CDR3 consists of 13 residues. V lost 6 bases to trimming and J lost 3 bases, with 11 bases between them. The CDR3 DNA is TGTGCCAGCAGCCCGACTTGGGACTATGGCTACACCTTC. As protein: CASSPTWDYGYTF.

This chain links TRBV5-4 with TRBJ2-5; 11 positions agree with TRBD2. CDR1 is SGHNT, CDR2 YYREEE, per germline (reference sequence). Trimming removed 4 bases from V and 4 bases from J; junction bases left unmatched: 15. This CDR3 contains 18 residues. The CDR3 DNA follows: TGTGCCAGCAGCCCTCGGCCACTTAGCGGGGGGGTCATAGAGACCCAGTACTTC. Residues: CASSPRPLSGGVIETQYF.